Below, 9 T cell receptor beta chains from the same sample are listed, as sequenced in a study of T cell responses to AZD1222 COVID-19 vaccine. Profiled with immunoSEQ multiplex PCR; TCRdb holds only in-frame clones, not every one. The sample holds some 190,000 clones, 88% seen once. Material: peripheral blood, obtained on day 0 of AZD1222 vaccination. All receptors come from an adult in good health.

This sequence joins TRBV6-5 and TRBJ1-1, with D possibly TRBD1 on 6 matching bases. The CDR3 is 15 amino acids. The germline V gene has CDR1 MNHEY and CDR2 SVGAGI. V was cut by 2 bases and J by 5 bases, with 15 bases left in between. CDR3 bases: TGTGCCAGCAGTTACGGGTCTACAGGGAGGACTGAAGCTTTCTTT. Protein sequence: CASSYGSTGRTEAFF.

The chain couples TRBV27 to TRBJ2-1; 9 bases match TRBD2. The CDR3 is 15 residues long. V was pared by 0 bases and J by 6 bases, with 3 bases of the junction left unmatched. Per the germline V gene, CDR1 is MNHEY and CDR2 is SMNVEV (reference sequence). CDR3 residues: CASSLSSGGPNEQFF. The CDR3 DNA reads TGTGCCAGCAGTTTATCTAGCGGGGGACCCAATGAGCAGTTCTTC.

The V call is TRBV11-3, the J call TRBJ1-4; 9 positions agree with TRBD1. Germline values: CDR1 SGHNT, CDR2 YENEEA. Germline trimming cut 5 bases from V and 5 bases from J; bases unmatched to any gene: 9. The CDR3 covers 16 residues. The CDR3 nucleotides read TGTGCCAGCAGCCCAGGGGCCGGGACAGGGAATGAAAAACTGTTTTTT. This gives the protein CASSPGAGTGNEKLFF.

This clone was seen a handful of times. The chain joins TRBV5-8 to TRBJ1-2; D is unclear. Per germline, CDR1 SGHTS and CDR2 YDEGEE. Trimming removed 0 bases at V and 3 bases at J, with 15 bases between. This CDR3 has 16 residues. The CDR3 region has the DNA TGTGCCAGCAGCTTGGAGCGGCGCTGGGAGGACTATGGCTACACCTTC. It specifies CASSLERRWEDYGYTF.

In this sample, this clone turned up once. V and J are TRBV5-4 and TRBJ2-5; TRBD1 agrees at 10 bases. Looked up from germline, CDR1 is SGHNT and CDR2 is YYREEE (reference sequence). This CDR3 has 16 amino acids. Germline trimming cut 4 bases from V and 1 base from J; bases unmatched to any gene: 7. The chain's CDR3 is CASSLKGQGTQETQYF. The CDR3 region has the DNA TGTGCCAGCAGCCTGAAGGGACAGGGGACCCAAGAGACCCAGTACTTC. Full variable domain (remainder filled in from reference TRBV5-4 and TRBJ2-5): ETGVTQSPTHLIKTRGQQVTLRCSSQSGHNTVSWYQQALGQGPQFIFQYYREEENGRGNFPPRFSGLQFPNYSSELNVNALELDDSALYLCASSLKGQGTQETQYFGPGTRLLVL.

The rearrangement links TRBV6-5 to TRBJ1-3; possibly TRBD1 for D (5 bases). CDR1 and CDR2 from the germline V gene are MNHEY and SVGAGI. V was pared by 8 bases and J by 7 bases, with 15 bases between. The CDR3 sequence is 13 residues long. The CDR3 is CASGATFGNTIYF. The CDR3 DNA follows: TGTGCCAGCGGGGCCACTTTCGGGAACACCATATATTTT.

V and J are TRBV13 and TRBJ1-1; weak D call: TRBD1 (5 bases). Germline V CDR1 and CDR2: PRHDT, FYEKMQ (reference sequence). CDR3 length equals 14 residues. V was clipped by 5 bases and J by 2 bases, with 12 bases between them. CDR3 nucleotides: TGTGCCAGCAGCCCCAGGGTGCGTAACACTGAAGCTTTCTTT. Translated: CASSPRVRNTEAFF.

This sequence joins TRBV3-1 (or the pseudogene TRBV3-2) and TRBJ1-4; 9 bases align to TRBD1. Germline-derived CDR1 and CDR2 are LGHDT and YNNKEL (reference sequence). V lost 4 bases, J lost 8 bases, and 5 bases stayed unmatched. This CDR3 is built from 14 residues. This CDR3 is CASSPQGAGEKLFF. Here the CDR3 DNA reads TGTGCCAGCAGCCCACAGGGGGCAGGGGAAAAACTGTTTTTT.

The chain links TRBV29-1 to TRBJ1-2; D gene ambiguous. This CDR3 contains 12 residues. V lost 6 bases, J lost 0 bases, and 8 bases lay in between. Germline V gene lookup returns CDR1 SQVTM and CDR2 ANQGSEA. The CDR3: CSVQKTNYGYTF. CDR3 in DNA: TGCAGCGTCCAGAAAACTAACTATGGCTACACCTTC.